The next 13 T cell receptor beta chains were all read from a single sample in a study of shared clonotypes between healthy human individuals. Here immunoSEQ multiplex PCR was the method, and the copy in TCRdb shows in-frame clones only, minus some. The sample shows 2 million to 3 million clones, under 95% of them seen only once. The sequencing sample was made of naive CD4+ T cells from PBMCs. Subset of the sample: CD45RA+ positively selected. The receptor source for this set is a man younger than 35 in good health. Some clones in this sample may be carry-over from other donors' samples.

The V call is TRBV25-1, the J call TRBJ1-1, with D maybe TRBD1 (6 bases). The CDR3 runs 17 residues. V was pared by 4 bases and J by 5 bases, with 23 bases between. The germline gives CDR1 MGHDK, CDR2 SYGVNS. The CDR3 sequence is CASSGPGNRAPGTEAFF. CDR3 DNA sequence: TGTGCCAGCAGTGGGCCCGGAAACAGGGCCCCGGGGACTGAAGCTTTCTTT.

This rearrangement joins TRBV28 to TRBJ2-2; D assignment may be TRBD1 or TRBD2 (5 bases each). This CDR3 contains 17 residues. Germline V gene sequence: CDR1 MDHEN, CDR2 SYDVKM. V shed 3 bases and J shed 3 bases, with 17 bases lying between them. The CDR3 sequence is CASSFRGRRPYTGELFF. The CDR3 DNA sequence: TGTGCCAGCAGTTTTAGGGGACGCCGGCCCTACACCGGGGAGCTGTTTTTT.

The chain uses TRBV6-9 and TRBJ2-7; the D gene is possibly TRBD2 (6 bases). The CDR3 is 14 residues long. V lost 2 bases and J 3 bases, leaving 11 bases between the germline ends. CDR1 and CDR2 from the germline V gene are MNHGY and SVAAGI. CDR3 protein: CASSYTGEDYEQYF. The CDR3 nucleotides read TGTGCCAGCAGTTATACGGGGGAGGACTACGAGCAGTACTTC.

The chain joins TRBV6-1 to TRBJ2-3; unclear D gene. Germline loops: CDR1 MNHNS, CDR2 SASEGT. This CDR3 is built from 14 residues. V lost 3 bases and J 2 bases, leaving 9 bases between the germline ends. The CDR3 bases are TGTGCCAGCAGTGAGGCTTTGGACACAGATACGCAGTATTTT. Protein product: CASSEALDTDTQYF.

This chain connects TRBV25-1 to TRBJ2-5; tentative D call: TRBD1 (7 bases). CDR1 is MGHDK, CDR2 SYGVNS, per germline. This CDR3 spans 14 amino acids. Trimming took off 0 bases at V and 11 bases at J, with 16 bases between the two ends. This CDR3 reads CASSEYRGASRQYF. CDR3 coding DNA: TGTGCCAGCAGTGAATACAGGGGGGCCTCACGGCAGTACTTC.

Written as DNA, the CDR3 is TGTGCCAGCAGTCCTCGGCTGGGAACTAATGAAAAACTGTTTTTT. This gives the protein CASSPRLGTNEKLFF. The rearrangement joins TRBV27 to TRBJ1-4; D remains unclear. Trimming pared 5 bases from V and 1 base from J, leaving 11 bases between. The germline V gene encodes CDR1 MNHEY and CDR2 SMNVEV (reference sequence). This CDR3 contains 15 residues.

Remarks on this clone: The sample carries other DNA sequences with the same CDR3. The chain couples TRBV6-5 to TRBJ2-7; D is possibly TRBD1 (6 bases). V was shortened by 0 bases and J by 3 bases, with 9 bases between the two germline ends. CDR3 length: 14 amino acids. CDR1 MNHEY and CDR2 SVGAGI come from the germline V gene. DNA of the CDR3: TGTGCCAGCAGTTACTCGACAGGACGCTACGAGCAGTACTTC. Its protein product is CASSYSTGRYEQYF.

The CDR3 is CASSLSGRPYNEQFF. Written as DNA, the CDR3 is TGCGCCAGCAGCTTGAGCGGGAGACCCTACAATGAGCAGTTCTTC. The V call is TRBV5-1, the J call TRBJ2-1; 8 positions agree with TRBD2. The CDR3 has 15 amino acids. Germline assignment: CDR1 SGHRS and CDR2 YFSETQ. Germline trimming cut 1 base from V and 2 bases from J; bases unmatched to any gene: 2.

This chain uses TRBV11-2 with TRBJ1-1; D is unclear. Trimming pared 6 bases from V and 4 bases from J, leaving 15 bases between. The CDR3 loop spans 14 amino acids. CDR1 and CDR2 (germline): SGHAT, FQNNGV. CDR3 protein: CASRTPWEGTEAFF. The CDR3, as DNA: TGTGCCAGCAGAACACCCTGGGAAGGCACTGAAGCTTTCTTT.

This chain connects TRBV30 to TRBJ1-4; the D gene is possibly TRBD1 (5 bases). With 1 base removed from V and 7 bases from J, the gap between germline ends came to 13 bases. The CDR3 sequence is 14 residues long. CDR1 GTSNPN and CDR2 SVGIG come from the germline V gene (reference sequence). The chain's CDR3 is CAWSEGGAFEKLFF. In DNA, the CDR3 is TGTGCCTGGAGTGAGGGCGGGGCATTTGAAAAACTGTTTTTT.

This chain connects TRBV25-1 to TRBJ1-1; weak D call: TRBD1 (5 bases). V dropped 3 bases and J dropped 1 base, with 12 bases sitting between them. The CDR3 is made up of 15 amino acids. From germline, CDR1 is MGHDK and CDR2 SYGVNS. The CDR3, as DNA: TGTGCCAGCAGTGAGCGGGGACGGAGGAACACTGAAGCTTTCTTT. Translated: CASSERGRRNTEAFF. Variable domain in full (rest from reference TRBV25-1 and TRBJ1-1): EADIYQTPRYLVIGTGKKITLECSQTMGHDKMYWYQQDPGMELHLIHYSYGVNSTEKGDLSSESTVSRIRTEHFPLTLESARPSHTSQYLCASSERGRRNTEAFFGQGTRLTVV.

The V gene is TRBV14, the J gene TRBJ2-1, with 13 bases identical to TRBD2. This CDR3 has 17 amino acids. V was clipped by 4 bases and J by 2 bases; unmatched bases: 5. The germline CDR1 and CDR2 sequences are SGHDN and FVKESK. DNA for the CDR3: TGTGCCAGCAGCCGACTAGCGGGGGGCATCGCCTACAATGAGCAGTTCTTC. This gives the protein CASSRLAGGIAYNEQFF.

This chain connects TRBV30 to TRBJ2-1, with TRBD2 identical over 12 bases. After removal of 5 bases from V and 1 base from J, the junction contained 9 bases not matched to a gene. Germline V gives CDR1 GTSNPN, CDR2 SVGIG (reference sequence). The length of the CDR3 is 17 residues. The CDR3 DNA follows: TGTGCCTGGCGTAGGGCTAGCGGGAGGGGATCCTACAATGAGCAGTTCTTC. It translates to CAWRRASGRGSYNEQFF.